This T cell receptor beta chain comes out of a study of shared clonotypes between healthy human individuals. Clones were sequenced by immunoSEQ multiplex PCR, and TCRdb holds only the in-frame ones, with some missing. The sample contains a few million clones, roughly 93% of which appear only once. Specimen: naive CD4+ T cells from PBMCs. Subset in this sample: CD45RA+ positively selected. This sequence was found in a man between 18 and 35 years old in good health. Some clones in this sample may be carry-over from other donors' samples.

The CDR3: CAGHPKVDSPLHF. CDR3 DNA sequence: TGTGCCGGCCACCCTAAGGTGGATTCACCCCTCCACTTT. The V and J genes are TRBV6-1 and TRBJ1-6; D is undetermined. Germline V CDR1 and CDR2: MNHNS, SASEGT. This CDR3 region has 13 residues. V lost 11 bases and J lost 8, with 16 bases in between.